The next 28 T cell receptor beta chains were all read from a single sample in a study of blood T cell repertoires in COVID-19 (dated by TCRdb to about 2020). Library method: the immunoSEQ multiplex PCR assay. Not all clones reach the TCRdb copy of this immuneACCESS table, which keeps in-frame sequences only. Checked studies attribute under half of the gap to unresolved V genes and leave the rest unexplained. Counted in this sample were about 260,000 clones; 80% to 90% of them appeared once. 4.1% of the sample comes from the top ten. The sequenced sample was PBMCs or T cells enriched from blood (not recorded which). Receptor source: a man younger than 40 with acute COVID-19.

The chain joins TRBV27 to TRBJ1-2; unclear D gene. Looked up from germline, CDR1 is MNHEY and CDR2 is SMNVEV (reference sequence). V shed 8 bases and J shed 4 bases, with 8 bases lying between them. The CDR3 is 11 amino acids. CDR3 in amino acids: CASGSFYGYTF. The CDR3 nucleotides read TGTGCCAGCGGGAGCTTCTATGGCTACACCTTC.

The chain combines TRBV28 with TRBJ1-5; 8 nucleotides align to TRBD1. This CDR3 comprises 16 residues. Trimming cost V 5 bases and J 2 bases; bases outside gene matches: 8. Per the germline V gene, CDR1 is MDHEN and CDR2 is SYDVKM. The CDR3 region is CASSLGQGGGNQPQHF. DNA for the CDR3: TGTGCCAGCAGTCTAGGACAGGGTGGTGGCAATCAGCCCCAGCATTTT.

The CDR3 region is CASSPPRGLARWDNEQFF. The CDR3 coding sequence is TGTGCCAGCTCACCACCGAGGGGACTAGCGAGGTGGGACAATGAGCAGTTCTTC. The gene calls are TRBV18 and TRBJ2-1; 10 bases are a match to TRBD2. CDR1 is KGHSH, CDR2 LQKENI, per germline. The V gene end was trimmed by 0 bases and the J gene end by 5 bases; junction bases not matched to a gene: 10. There are 18 residues in the CDR3.

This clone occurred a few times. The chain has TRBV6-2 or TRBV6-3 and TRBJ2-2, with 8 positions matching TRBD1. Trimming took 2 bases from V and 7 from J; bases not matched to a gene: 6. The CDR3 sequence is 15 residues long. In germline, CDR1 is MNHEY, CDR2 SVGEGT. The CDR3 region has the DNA TGTGCCAGCAGTTACCGCAGGGGGCATAACGGGGAGCTGTTTTTT. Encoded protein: CASSYRRGHNGELFF.

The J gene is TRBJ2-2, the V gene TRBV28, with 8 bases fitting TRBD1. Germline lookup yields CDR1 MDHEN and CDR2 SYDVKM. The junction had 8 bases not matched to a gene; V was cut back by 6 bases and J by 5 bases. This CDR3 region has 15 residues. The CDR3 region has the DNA TGTGCCAGCAGAATTGGGACAGGCGAAACCGGGGAGCTGTTTTTT. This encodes CASRIGTGETGELFF.

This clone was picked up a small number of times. CDR3 nucleotides: TGTGCCAGCAGTAACAGTGCCACGCAGTATTTT. It yields the protein CASSNSATQYF. The J gene is TRBJ2-3, the V gene TRBV6-5, with unresolved D. Trimming took off 5 bases at V and 9 bases at J, with 9 bases between the two ends. The length of the CDR3 is 11 residues. The germline V gene encodes CDR1 MNHEY and CDR2 SVGAGI.

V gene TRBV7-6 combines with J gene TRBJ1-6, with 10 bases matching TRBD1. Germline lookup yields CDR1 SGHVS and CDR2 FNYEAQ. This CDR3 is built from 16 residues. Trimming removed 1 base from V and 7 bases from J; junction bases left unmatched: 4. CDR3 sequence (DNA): TGTGCCAGCAGCTTAGTGACGGGACAGGGGAATTCACCCCTCCACTTT. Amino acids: CASSLVTGQGNSPLHF.

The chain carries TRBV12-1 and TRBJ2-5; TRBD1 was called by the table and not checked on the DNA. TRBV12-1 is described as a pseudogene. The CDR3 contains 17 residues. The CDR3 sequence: CASSFEGPAGSGRTQYF. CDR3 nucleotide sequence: TGTGCCAGCAGCTTTGAAGGCCCGGCAGGGTCTGGACGGACCCAGTACTTC.

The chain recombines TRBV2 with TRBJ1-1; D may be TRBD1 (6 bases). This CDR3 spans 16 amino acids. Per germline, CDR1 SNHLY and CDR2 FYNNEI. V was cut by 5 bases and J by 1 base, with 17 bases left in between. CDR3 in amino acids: CASSPTGLRGNTEAFF. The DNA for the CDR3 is TGTGCCAGCAGTCCCACAGGGTTAAGAGGGAACACTGAAGCTTTCTTT. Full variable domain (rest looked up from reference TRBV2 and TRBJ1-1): EPEVTQTPSHQVTQMGQEVILRCVPISNHLYFYWYRQILGQKVEFLVSFYNNEISEKSEIFDDQFSVERPDGSNFTLKIRSTKLEDSAMYFCASSPTGLRGNTEAFFGQGTRLTVV.

The CDR3 is CASSIVGQVLTF. The CDR3 region has the DNA TGTGCCAGTAGTATAGTAGGACAGGTTCTCACCTTC. The chain carries TRBV19 and TRBJ1-2, with 7 bases aligning to TRBD1. Trimming cost V 1 base and J 13 bases; bases outside gene matches: 6. CDR3 length: 12 residues. CDR1 and CDR2 (germline): LNHDA, SQIVND (reference sequence).

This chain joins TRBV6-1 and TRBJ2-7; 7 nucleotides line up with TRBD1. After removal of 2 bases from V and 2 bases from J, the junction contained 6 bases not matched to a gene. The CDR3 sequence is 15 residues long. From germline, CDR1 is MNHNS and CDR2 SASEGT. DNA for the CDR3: TGTGCCAGCAGTGAAAGACAGGGCGGCCCCTACGAGCAGTACGTC. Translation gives CASSERQGGPYEQYV.

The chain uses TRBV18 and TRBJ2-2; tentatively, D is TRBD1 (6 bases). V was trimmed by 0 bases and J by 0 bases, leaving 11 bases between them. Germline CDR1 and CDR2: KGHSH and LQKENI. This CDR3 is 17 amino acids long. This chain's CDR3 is CASSPPGQLPNTGELFF. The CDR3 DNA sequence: TGTGCCAGCTCACCACCCGGACAGTTACCGAACACCGGGGAGCTGTTTTTT.

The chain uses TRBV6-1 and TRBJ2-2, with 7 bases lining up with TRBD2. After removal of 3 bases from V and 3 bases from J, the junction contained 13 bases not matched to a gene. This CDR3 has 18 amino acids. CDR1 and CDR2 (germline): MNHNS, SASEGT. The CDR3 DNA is TGTGCCAGCAGTGAGCTAGCGGAGGGATTTAGTGACACCGGGGAGCTGTTTTTT. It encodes CASSELAEGFSDTGELFF.

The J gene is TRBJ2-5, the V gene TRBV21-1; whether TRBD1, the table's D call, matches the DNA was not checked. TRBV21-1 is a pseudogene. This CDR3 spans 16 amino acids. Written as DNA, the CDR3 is TGTGCCGGCAGCGAAACCGGGACAGGGAAAGGTGAGACCCAGTACTTC. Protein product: CAGSETGTGKGETQYF.

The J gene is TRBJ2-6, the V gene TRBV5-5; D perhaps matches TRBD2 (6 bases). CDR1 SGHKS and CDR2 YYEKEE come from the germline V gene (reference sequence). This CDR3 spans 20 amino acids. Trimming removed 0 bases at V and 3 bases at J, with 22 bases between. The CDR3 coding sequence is TGTGCCAGCAGCTTGGGAAGGGAGGCTTATGCATTATTTGGGGCCAACGTCCTGACTTTC. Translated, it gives CASSLGREAYALFGANVLTF. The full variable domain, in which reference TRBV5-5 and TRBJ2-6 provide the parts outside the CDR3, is DAGVTQSPTHLIKTRGQQVTLRCSPISGHKSVSWYQQVLGQGPQFIFQYYEKEERGRGNFPDRFSARQFPNYSSELNVNALLLGDSALYLCASSLGREAYALFGANVLTFGAGSRLTVL.

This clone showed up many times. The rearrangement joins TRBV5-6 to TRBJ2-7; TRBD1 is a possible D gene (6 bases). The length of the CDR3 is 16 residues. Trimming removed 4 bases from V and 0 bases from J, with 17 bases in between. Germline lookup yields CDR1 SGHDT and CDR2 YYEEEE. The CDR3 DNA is TGTGCCAGCAGCCCCGGACAGTTTACTAGCTCCTACGAGCAGTACGTC. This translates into CASSPGQFTSSYEQYV.

The CDR3 spells CASSPGRGDYEQYV. CDR3 DNA sequence: TGTGCCAGCAGCCCGGGGAGGGGTGACTACGAGCAGTACGTC. This chain links TRBV3-1 (or the pseudogene TRBV3-2) with TRBJ2-7; TRBD2 agrees at 7 bases. The V and J ends lost 4 bases and 3 bases, in that order; junction bases with no gene match: 6. Germline CDR1 LGHDT, CDR2 YNNKEL (reference sequence). The CDR3 length is 14 residues.

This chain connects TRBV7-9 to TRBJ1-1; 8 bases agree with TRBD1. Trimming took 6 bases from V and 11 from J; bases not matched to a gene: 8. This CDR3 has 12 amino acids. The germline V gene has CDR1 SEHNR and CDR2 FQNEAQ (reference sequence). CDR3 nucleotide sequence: TGTGCCAGCAGTCACGAGACAGGGGAGGCTTTCTTT. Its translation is CASSHETGEAFF.

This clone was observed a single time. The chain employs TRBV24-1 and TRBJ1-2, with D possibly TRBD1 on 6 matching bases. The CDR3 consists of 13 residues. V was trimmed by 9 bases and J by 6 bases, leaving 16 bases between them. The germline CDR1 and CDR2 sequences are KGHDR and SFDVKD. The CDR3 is CATSTTGTDGYTF. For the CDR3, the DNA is TGTGCCACCTCAACCACAGGGACGGATGGCTACACCTTC.

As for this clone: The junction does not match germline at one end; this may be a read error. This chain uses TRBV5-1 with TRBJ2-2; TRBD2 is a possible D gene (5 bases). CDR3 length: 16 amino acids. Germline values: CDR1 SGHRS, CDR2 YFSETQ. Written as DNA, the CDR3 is TGTGCCAGCAGCTTATCCGGGATAGAAAACACCGGGGAGCTGTTTTTT. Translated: CASSLSGIENTGELFF.

CDR3 amino acids: CASSPSRGYQETQYF. The CDR3 DNA follows: TGTGCCAGCTCACCTAGTAGGGGGTACCAAGAGACCCAGTACTTC. The chain employs TRBV18 and TRBJ2-5, with D perhaps TRBD1 (6 bases). V lost 3 bases, J lost 0 bases, and 11 bases lay in between. Germline loops: CDR1 KGHSH, CDR2 LQKENI. The CDR3 extends over 15 amino acids. Full variable domain (missing parts from reference TRBV18 and TRBJ2-5): NAGVMQNPRHLVRRRGQEARLRCSPMKGHSHVYWYRQLPEEGLKFMVYLQKENIIDESGMPKERFSAEFPKEGPSILRIQQVVRGDSAAYFCASSPSRGYQETQYFGPGTRLLVL.

The CDR3 sequence is CASRGTGWTEAFF. The CDR3 DNA reads TGTGCCAGCAGGGGGACAGGGTGGACTGAAGCTTTCTTT. J is TRBJ1-1 and V is TRBV27, with 9 bases identical to TRBD1. The germline CDR1 and CDR2 sequences are MNHEY and SMNVEV (reference sequence). V shed 6 bases and J 5 bases; nucleotides not matched to a gene: 4. The CDR3 is 13 residues long.

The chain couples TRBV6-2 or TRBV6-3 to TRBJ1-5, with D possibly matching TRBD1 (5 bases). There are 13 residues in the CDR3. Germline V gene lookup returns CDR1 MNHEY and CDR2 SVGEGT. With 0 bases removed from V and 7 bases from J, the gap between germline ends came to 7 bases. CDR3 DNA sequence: TGTGCCAGCAGTTACTCGACAGTGCAGCCCCAGCATTTT. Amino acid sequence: CASSYSTVQPQHF.

CDR3 sequence reads: CASTGPRGRNTEAFF. CDR3 sequence (DNA): TGTGCCAGCACCGGTCCCAGGGGGCGGAACACTGAAGCTTTCTTT. This chain links TRBV11-2 with TRBJ1-1; the match to TRBD1 covers 8 bases. Unmatched junction bases numbered 8, after V lost 7 bases and J lost 1 base. The CDR3 runs 15 residues. Germline CDR1 SGHAT, CDR2 FQNNGV. Full variable domain (missing parts from reference TRBV11-2 and TRBJ1-1): EAGVAQSPRYKIIEKRQSVAFWCNPISGHATLYWYQQILGQGPKLLIQFQNNGVVDDSQLPKDRFSAERLKGVDSTLKIQPAKLEDSAVYLCASTGPRGRNTEAFFGQGTRLTVV.

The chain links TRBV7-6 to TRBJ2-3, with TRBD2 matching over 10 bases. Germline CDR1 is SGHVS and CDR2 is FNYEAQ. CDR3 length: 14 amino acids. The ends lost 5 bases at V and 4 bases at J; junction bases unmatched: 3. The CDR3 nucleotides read TGTGCCAGCAGCCGCGGGACTAGCGCAGATACGCAGTATTTT. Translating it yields CASSRGTSADTQYF. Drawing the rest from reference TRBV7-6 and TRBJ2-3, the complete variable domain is GAGVSQSPRYKVTKRGQDVALRCDPISGHVSLYWYRQALGQGPEFLTYFNYEAQQDKSGLPNDRFSAERPEGSISTLTIQRTEQRDSAMYRCASSRGTSADTQYFGPGTRLTVL.

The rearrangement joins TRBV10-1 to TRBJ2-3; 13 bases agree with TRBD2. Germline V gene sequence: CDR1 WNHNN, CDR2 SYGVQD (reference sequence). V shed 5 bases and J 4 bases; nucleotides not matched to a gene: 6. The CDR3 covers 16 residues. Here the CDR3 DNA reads TGCGCCAGCAGTAGTGGACTAGCGGGGGCTGCAGATACGCAGTATTTT. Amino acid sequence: CASSSGLAGAADTQYF.

In nucleotides, the CDR3 is TGTGCCAGCAGTTATGGGAGCGGGGGGTTCTACGAGCAGTACGTC. This codes for CASSYGSGGFYEQYV. V is TRBV6-5 and J is TRBJ2-7; 9 bases map to TRBD2. The germline CDR1 and CDR2 sequences are MNHEY and SVGAGI. The CDR3 has 15 residues. Trimming took 3 bases from V and 3 from J; bases not matched to a gene: 6.

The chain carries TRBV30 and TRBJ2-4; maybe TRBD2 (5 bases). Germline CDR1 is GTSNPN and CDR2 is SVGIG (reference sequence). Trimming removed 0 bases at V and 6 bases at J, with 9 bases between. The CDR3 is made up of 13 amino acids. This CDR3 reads CAWSVRGLNIQYF. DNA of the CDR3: TGTGCCTGGAGTGTCCGGGGTCTAAACATTCAGTACTTC.